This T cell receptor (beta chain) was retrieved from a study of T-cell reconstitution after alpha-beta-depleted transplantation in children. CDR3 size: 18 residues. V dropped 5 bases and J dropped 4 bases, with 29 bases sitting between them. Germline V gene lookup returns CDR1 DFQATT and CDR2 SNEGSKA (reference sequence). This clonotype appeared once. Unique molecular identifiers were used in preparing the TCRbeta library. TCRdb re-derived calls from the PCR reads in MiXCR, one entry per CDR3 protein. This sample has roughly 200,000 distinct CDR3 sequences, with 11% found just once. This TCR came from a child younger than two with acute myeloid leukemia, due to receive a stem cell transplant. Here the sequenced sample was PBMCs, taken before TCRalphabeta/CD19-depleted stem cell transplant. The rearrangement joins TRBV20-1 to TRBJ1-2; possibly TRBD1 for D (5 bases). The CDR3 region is CSAWGEAPGLGLVYGYTF. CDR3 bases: TGCAGTGCTTGGGGCGAGGCCCCGGGCCTGGGGCTTGTCTATGGCTACACCTTC.